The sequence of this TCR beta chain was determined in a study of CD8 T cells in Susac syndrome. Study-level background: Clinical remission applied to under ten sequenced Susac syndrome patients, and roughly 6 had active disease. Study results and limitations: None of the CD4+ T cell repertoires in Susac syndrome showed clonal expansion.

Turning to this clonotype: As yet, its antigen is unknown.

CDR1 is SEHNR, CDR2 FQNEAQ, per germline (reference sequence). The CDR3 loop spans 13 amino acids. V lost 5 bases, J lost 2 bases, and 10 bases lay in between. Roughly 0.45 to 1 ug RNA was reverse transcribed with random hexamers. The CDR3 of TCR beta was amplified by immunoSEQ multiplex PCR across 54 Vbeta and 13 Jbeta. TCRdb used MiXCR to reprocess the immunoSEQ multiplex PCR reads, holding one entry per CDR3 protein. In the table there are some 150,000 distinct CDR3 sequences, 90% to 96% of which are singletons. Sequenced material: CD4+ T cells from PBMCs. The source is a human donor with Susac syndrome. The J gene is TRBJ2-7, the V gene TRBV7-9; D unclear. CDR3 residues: CASSPWGTYEQYF. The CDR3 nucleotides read TGTGCCAGCAGCCCCTGGGGAACCTACGAGCAGTACTTC.